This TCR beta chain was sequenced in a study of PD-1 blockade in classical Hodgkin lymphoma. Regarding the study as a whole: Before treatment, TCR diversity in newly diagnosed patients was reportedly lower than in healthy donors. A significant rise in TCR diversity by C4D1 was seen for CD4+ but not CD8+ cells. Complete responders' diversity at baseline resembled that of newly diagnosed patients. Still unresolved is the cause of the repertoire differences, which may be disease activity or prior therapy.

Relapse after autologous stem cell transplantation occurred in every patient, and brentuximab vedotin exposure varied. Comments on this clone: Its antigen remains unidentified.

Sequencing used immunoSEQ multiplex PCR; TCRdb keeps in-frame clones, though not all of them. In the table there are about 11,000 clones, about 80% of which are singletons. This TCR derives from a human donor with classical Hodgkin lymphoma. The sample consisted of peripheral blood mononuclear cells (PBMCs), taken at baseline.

This chain's CDR3 is CASSLSPRLLTGELFF. CDR3 bases: TGTGCCAGCAGCTTGTCGCCGCGTCTACTAACCGGGGAGCTGTTTTTT. This rearrangement joins TRBV5-6 to TRBJ2-2; D call uncertain. The CDR3 has 16 amino acids. V dropped 1 base and J dropped 5 bases, with 15 bases sitting between them. The germline CDR1 and CDR2 sequences are SGHDT and YYEEEE.